Each of the 19 T cell receptor beta chains below was sequenced from the same sample in a study of breast tumors, draining lymph nodes, adjacent tissues. TCRdb called the multiplex PCR reads again in MiXCR, with one record for every CDR3 protein. The profile covers some 100,000 distinct CDR3 sequences, with around 20% appearing a single time and more than 0.9% taken by the ten largest. Samples came from axillary lymph nodes draining the breast cancer. Material for sequencing was axillary lymph node tissue. The receptors stem from a female donor with breast cancer. Some clones in this sample may be carry-over from other donors' samples.

This clonotype has a count of ten or more. The chain recombines TRBV12-3 or TRBV12-4 with TRBJ2-5, with D perhaps matching TRBD2 (6 bases). Trimming left V 3 bases short and J 2 bases short, with 16 bases between. This CDR3 region has 16 residues. Written as DNA, the CDR3 is TGTGCCAGCAGTTTTTTGGGGGGAGATACACAAGAGACCCAGTACTTC. Its translation: CASSFLGGDTQETQYF.

The chain couples TRBV28 to TRBJ2-1; D remains unclear. In germline, CDR1 is MDHEN, CDR2 SYDVKM. V lost 3 bases to trimming and J lost 4 bases, with 10 bases between them. The CDR3 is made up of 14 amino acids. CDR3 protein: CASSFRTIYNEQFF. Written as DNA, the CDR3 is TGTGCCAGCAGTTTTCGGACCATATACAATGAGCAGTTCTTC.

The sample holds many counts of this clonotype. The gene calls are TRBV28 and TRBJ2-7, with D tentatively TRBD2 (5 bases). Germline loops: CDR1 MDHEN, CDR2 SYDVKM. The CDR3 contains 15 residues. Trimming stripped 5 bases from V and 5 bases from J, with 19 bases between. The CDR3 loop is CASSIHGIESHEQYF. In DNA form, the CDR3 reads TGTGCCAGCAGTATCCACGGGATAGAGAGTCACGAGCAGTACTTC.

This clonotype has at least ten counts. This chain joins TRBV29-1 and TRBJ1-2; 8 bases agree with TRBD1. The length of the CDR3 is 13 residues. The germline gives CDR1 SQVTM, CDR2 ANQGSEA. The trim removed 6 bases at V and 3 bases at J, leaving 6 bases unmatched. The CDR3 nucleotides are TGCAGCGTGGGACTGACAGGGGACTATGGCTACACCTTC. This codes for CSVGLTGDYGYTF.

This clonotype has ten or more counts. The rearrangement links TRBV3-1 to TRBJ2-3; D not resolved. Germline loops: CDR1 LGHDT, CDR2 YNNKEL (reference sequence). This CDR3 region has 13 residues. Trimming removed 1 base at V and 4 bases at J, with 6 bases between. Here the CDR3 DNA reads TGTGCCAGCAGCCAAGGGGTCGCAGATACGCAGTATTTT. This translates into CASSQGVADTQYF.

Regarding this clonotype: A much larger clone differs from this one at a single base, so this may be a read error. The rearrangement joins TRBV24-1 to TRBJ2-2; 8 bases fit TRBD1. The length of the CDR3 is 16 residues. The V gene's germline CDR1 is KGHDR and CDR2 SFDVKD. CDR3 region: CATNDLGRGRTGELFF. CDR3 coding DNA: TGTGCCACCAATGATTTGGGCAGGGGGCGCACCGGGGAGCTGTTTTTT.

As concerns this clonotype: A junction end diverges from the germline sequence, so it may reflect a read error. The genes are TRBV15 and TRBJ1-6; D remains ambiguous. The CDR3 sequence is 14 residues long. The germline V gene has CDR1 LNHNV and CDR2 YYDKDF (reference sequence). As DNA, the CDR3 is TGTGCCACCAGCAGAGAGGGTTGTAATCCACCCCTCCACTTT. Its protein product is CATSREGCNPPLHF.

This clonotype has ten or more counts. The rearrangement links TRBV5-1 to TRBJ2-2; no reliable D call. V lost 0 bases, J lost 3 bases, and 9 bases lay in between. CDR3 length: 15 amino acids. Germline V gene lookup returns CDR1 SGHRS and CDR2 YFSETQ. The CDR3 region is CASSLDSRDTGELFF. CDR3 in DNA: TGCGCCAGCAGCTTGGATAGTAGGGACACCGGGGAGCTGTTTTTT.

The table lists this clonotype with many counts. This chain uses TRBV6-5 with TRBJ1-2; 8 bases match TRBD1. The CDR3 loop spans 13 amino acids. Looked up from germline, CDR1 is MNHEY and CDR2 is SVGAGI. J gave up 4 bases and V 6 bases, and 4 bases lay outside the gene matches. Here the CDR3 reads CASSQGARYGYTF. In DNA form, the CDR3 reads TGTGCCAGCAGCCAGGGGGCTCGCTATGGCTACACCTTC.

This clonotype has a count of ten or more. The rearrangement uses TRBV11-3 and TRBJ1-6, with a possible D match to TRBD1 (6 bases). Germline CDR1 and CDR2: SGHNT and YENEEA. The V end lost 5 bases, the J end lost 6 bases, and 11 bases lay between the germline ends. The CDR3 length is 14 residues. This CDR3 reads CASSRGQINSPLHF. The CDR3 nucleotides read TGTGCCAGCAGCCGAGGACAGATTAATTCACCCCTCCACTTT.

As regards this clonotype: A much larger clone lies a single base off, so this may be a read error. This chain connects TRBV7-2 to TRBJ1-2; weak D call: TRBD1 (6 bases). V was cut by 3 bases and J by 13 bases, with 12 bases left in between. The CDR3 is made up of 11 amino acids. Germline CDR1 reads SGHTA; CDR2 reads FQGNSA. This chain's CDR3 is CASSLGAAFTF. The DNA for the CDR3 is TGTGCCAGCAGCTTGGGGGCAGCATTCACCTTC.

V and J are TRBV19 and TRBJ1-5; 7 bases align to TRBD1. The CDR3 is made up of 14 amino acids. J gave up 3 bases and V 5 bases, and 4 bases lay outside the gene matches. Germline CDR1 LNHDA, CDR2 SQIVND (reference sequence). The CDR3 DNA sequence: TGTGCCAGTAGTTACGGGACAGTCAATCAGCCCCAGCATTTT. Protein sequence: CASSYGTVNQPQHF.

To note about this clonotype: With a much larger clone just one base away, this may be a read error. V gene TRBV28 combines with J gene TRBJ2-7; 7 bases fit TRBD1. The length of the CDR3 is 14 residues. Per the germline V gene, CDR1 is MDHEN and CDR2 is SYDVKM. The CDR3 bases are TGTGCCAGCAGTACCGACAGGGTAAGCGACGAGCGGTACTTC. It yields the protein CASSTDRVSDERYF. The full variable domain, rest sourced from reference TRBV28 and TRBJ2-7, is DVKVTQSSRYLVKRTGEKVFLECVQDMDHENMFWYRQDPGLGLRLIYFSYDVKMKEKGDIPEGYSVSREKKERFSLILESASTNQTSMYLCASSTDRVSDERYFGPGTRLTVT.

This clonotype has at least ten counts. V and J are TRBV5-1 and TRBJ2-1, with D perhaps being TRBD1 or TRBD2 (6 bases each). V shed 4 bases and J shed 1 base, with 12 bases lying between them. The CDR3 contains 15 residues. From germline, CDR1 is SGHRS and CDR2 YFSETQ. The CDR3 bases are TGCGCCAGCAGCGCCGGGGGCTCATCCTACAATGAGCAGTTCTTC. It specifies CASSAGGSSYNEQFF.

In this sample, this clonotype turned up many times. This sequence joins TRBV20-1 and TRBJ1-2; 10 positions match TRBD1. CDR3 length: 12 amino acids. Germline V gene lookup returns CDR1 DFQATT and CDR2 SNEGSKA (reference sequence). Trimming at V came to 5 bases and at J to 12 bases, leaving 9 bases not matched to a gene. Here the CDR3 DNA reads TGCAGTGCTGTATGGACAGGGGGATCGGACACCTTC. Protein sequence: CSAVWTGGSDTF.

This clonotype was detected many times. V and J are TRBV9 and TRBJ1-3; no clear D gene. The germline V gene has CDR1 SGDLS and CDR2 YYNGEE. V lost 3 bases, J lost 1 base, and 8 bases lay in between. The CDR3 is 14 amino acids. CDR3 protein: CASSGFESGNTIYF. CDR3 nucleotides: TGTGCCAGCAGCGGATTCGAATCTGGAAACACCATATATTTT.

The sample holds many counts of this clonotype. The chain couples TRBV20-1 to TRBJ1-5, with D possibly TRBD1 on 6 matching bases. This CDR3 contains 17 residues. V was trimmed by 1 base and J by 1 base, leaving 17 bases between them. Germline V gene lookup returns CDR1 DFQATT and CDR2 SNEGSKA (reference sequence). In nucleotides, the CDR3 is TGCAGTGCTAGAGTTCTAACAGGGATGGAGAGCAATCAGCCCCAGCATTTT. Translation: CSARVLTGMESNQPQHF.

This clonotype was observed many times. J is TRBJ2-2 and V is TRBV2, with TRBD2 identical over 7 bases. The germline gives CDR1 SNHLY, CDR2 FYNNEI. The CDR3 is 14 residues long. V shed 3 bases, J shed 4 bases, and the junction held 2 bases outside the gene matches. The CDR3 DNA reads TGTGCCAGCAGTGAGGGGGGGGGCACCGGGGAGCTGTTTTTT. This sequence encodes CASSEGGGTGELFF.

V usage is TRBV20-1 and J usage is TRBJ2-5, with a weak D call TRBD2 (6 bases). Germline V lookup: CDR1 DFQATT, CDR2 SNEGSKA (reference sequence). The CDR3 totals 15 residues. V gave up 6 bases and J gave up 4 bases, with 21 bases separating them. CDR3: CSASPSGGRRETQYF. For the CDR3, the DNA is TGCAGTGCGAGCCCATCCGGGGGAAGGCGAGAGACCCAGTACTTC.